Below are 20 T cell receptor beta chains sequenced from a single sample in a study of cytomegalovirus exposure and HLA in healthy donors. Primers: 60 Vbeta forward and 13 Jbeta reverse. Only in-frame clones appear in the TCRdb table, and some are missing; sequencing was by immunoSEQ multiplex PCR. Found here are about 190,000 clones, approximately 80% of them singletons; the top ten hold approximately 6%. Specimen: PBMCs. The receptors stem from a woman in her 30s in good health and CMV-seropositive.

V gene TRBV7-9 combines with J gene TRBJ2-7; 9 nucleotides line up with TRBD2. This CDR3 has 14 residues. The J segment lost 4 bases and the V segment lost 5 bases, leaving 6 bases of the junction unmatched. Germline CDR1 is SEHNR and CDR2 is FQNEAQ (reference sequence). The CDR3 sequence: CASSPPAGGYEQYF. CDR3 sequence (DNA): TGTGCCAGCAGCCCCCCGGCGGGGGGGTACGAGCAGTACTTC.

This chain uses TRBV11-3 with TRBJ2-1; 14 positions agree with TRBD2. CDR1 is SGHNT and CDR2 is YENEEA in the germline V gene. CDR3 length equals 15 residues. Losses at the gene ends were 5 bases for V and 8 bases for J; bases not matched to a gene: 5. The CDR3 nucleotides are TGTGCCAGCAGCCATGAGGGACTAGCGGGAGATGAGCAGTTCTTC. Translated, it gives CASSHEGLAGDEQFF.

The genes are TRBV28 and TRBJ2-7, with TRBD1 matching 11 bases. The CDR3 covers 15 residues. V was pared by 6 bases and J by 4 bases, with 8 bases of the junction left unmatched. Looked up from germline, CDR1 is MDHEN and CDR2 is SYDVKM. The CDR3 DNA reads TGTGCCAGCAGCAGATCCGGGACAGGGGGTTACGAGCAGTACTTC. Amino acid sequence: CASSRSGTGGYEQYF.

The V and J genes are TRBV13 and TRBJ1-6, with 11 bases matching TRBD1. Trimming removed 9 bases from V and 8 bases from J; junction bases left unmatched: 6. Germline lookup yields CDR1 PRHDT and CDR2 FYEKMQ (reference sequence). The CDR3 contains 14 residues. The CDR3 reads CASGGQGVYSPLHF. In DNA form, the CDR3 reads TGTGCCAGTGGGGGACAGGGGGTATATTCACCCCTCCACTTT. Full variable domain (missing parts from reference TRBV13 and TRBJ1-6): AAGVIQSPRHLIKEKRETATLKCYPIPRHDTVYWYQQGPGQDPQFLISFYEKMQSDKGSIPDRFSAQQFSDYHSELNMSSLELGDSALYFCASGGQGVYSPLHFGNGTRLTVT.

This clone has just one count. V usage is TRBV5-4 and J usage is TRBJ1-1, with a weak D call TRBD1 (5 bases). V shed 0 bases and J shed 3 bases, with 15 bases lying between them. Germline values: CDR1 SGHNT, CDR2 YYREEE (reference sequence). The CDR3 runs to 16 residues. The chain's CDR3 is CASSLGAQGWDTEAFF. For the CDR3, the DNA is TGTGCCAGCAGCTTGGGCGCTCAGGGTTGGGACACTGAAGCTTTCTTT.

The chain combines TRBV5-1 with TRBJ1-5; the D gene is possibly TRBD1 (6 bases). V lost 4 bases to trimming and J lost 0 bases, with 11 bases between them. CDR3 length: 15 amino acids. Per the germline V gene, CDR1 is SGHRS and CDR2 is YFSETQ. The CDR3 is CASSPGHNSNQPQHF. CDR3 nucleotide sequence: TGCGCCAGCAGCCCGGGACACAATAGCAATCAGCCCCAGCATTTT. The full variable domain, its missing parts supplied by reference TRBV5-1 and TRBJ1-5, is KAGVTQTPRYLIKTRGQQVTLSCSPISGHRSVSWYQQTPGQGLQFLFEYFSETQRNKGNFPGRFSGRQFSNSRSEMNVSTLELGDSALYLCASSPGHNSNQPQHFGDGTRLSIL.

The chain joins TRBV6-5 to TRBJ2-7, with TRBD1 identical over 8 bases. V trimming: 0 bases; J trimming: 5 bases; junction bases outside the gene matches: 6. The CDR3 loop spans 15 amino acids. CDR1 and CDR2 (germline): MNHEY, SVGAGI. The CDR3: CASSYSRTGLNEQYF. The CDR3 bases are TGTGCCAGCAGTTACTCGAGGACAGGGCTTAACGAGCAGTACTTC.

This clone has more than one count but fewer than ten. The chain is built from TRBV7-9 and TRBJ2-5; D unclear. The CDR3 covers 13 residues. Trimming took off 6 bases at V and 3 bases at J, with 11 bases between the two ends. Germline loops: CDR1 SEHNR, CDR2 FQNEAQ (reference sequence). The CDR3 DNA reads as TGTGCCAGCAGTTCGAGTACGGAAGAGACCCAGTACTTC. It specifies CASSSSTEETQYF.

This sequence joins TRBV5-8 and TRBJ1-5; D might be TRBD1 (5 bases). The CDR3 runs to 15 residues. Trimming took 4 bases from V and 7 from J, leaving 18 bases between them. The germline V gene encodes CDR1 SGHTS and CDR2 YDEGEE. CDR3 bases: TGTGCCAGCAGCCAACGACGGGCAGGGCAGCAGCCCCAGCATTTT. Translated, it gives CASSQRRAGQQPQHF.

This clone has just a few counts. At the DNA level, this CDR3 is encoded by other sequences in the same sample as well. J is TRBJ2-2 and V is TRBV9; 8 bases are a match to TRBD1. With 3 bases clipped from V and 4 bases from J, the junction kept 5 bases outside the gene matches. The CDR3 runs 15 residues. The germline V gene has CDR1 SGDLS and CDR2 YYNGEE. CDR3 amino acids: CASSEGTGFTGELFF. The CDR3 nucleotides are TGTGCCAGCAGCGAGGGGACAGGCTTCACCGGGGAGCTGTTTTTT.

The chain employs TRBV5-3 and TRBJ1-5; 9 nucleotides agree with TRBD1. TRBV5-3 qualifies as an ORF whose function is uncertain. The CDR3 covers 19 residues. Trimming cost V 0 bases and J 4 bases; bases outside gene matches: 14. This CDR3 is CARSLDRGQGPGGNQPQHF. CDR3 bases: TGTGCCAGAAGCTTGGATCGGGGACAGGGCCCCGGGGGTAATCAGCCCCAGCATTTT.

The rearrangement uses TRBV7-8 and TRBJ1-1, with 7 bases that match TRBD1. With V trimmed by 2 bases and J by 6 bases, 6 bases remained unmatched. CDR3 length equals 14 residues. Per germline, CDR1 SGHVS and CDR2 FQNEAQ. The CDR3 is CASSLTGVVAEAFF. DNA of the CDR3: TGTGCCAGCAGCTTAACAGGGGTAGTGGCTGAAGCTTTCTTT. Supplemented by reference TRBV7-8 and TRBJ1-1, the full variable domain reads GAGVSQSPRYKVAKRGQDVALRCDPISGHVSLFWYQQALGQGPEFLTYFQNEAQLDKSGLPSDRFFAERPEGSVSTLKIQRTQQEDSAVYLCASSLTGVVAEAFFGQGTRLTVV.

This clone was picked up one time. The chain employs TRBV11-2 and TRBJ2-7; 7 bases line up with TRBD1. This CDR3 contains 16 residues. From germline, CDR1 is SGHAT and CDR2 FQNNGV. Losses at the gene ends were 0 bases for V and 1 base for J; bases not matched to a gene: 6. The CDR3 DNA sequence: TGTGCCAGCAGCTTAGAATACCAGGGACAGTCCTACGAGCAGTACTTC. This codes for CASSLEYQGQSYEQYF.

The rearrangement links TRBV6-1 to TRBJ2-1; D gene uncertain. The V and J ends lost 10 bases and 2 bases respectively, with 15 bases between them. Germline V gene lookup returns CDR1 MNHNS and CDR2 SASEGT. The CDR3 covers 14 residues. The CDR3 protein is CATAADLTYNEQFF. The DNA of the CDR3 is TGTGCCACCGCGGCCGACTTGACCTACAATGAGCAGTTCTTC.

The V gene is TRBV6-5, the J gene TRBJ2-7; no reliable D call. The CDR3 contains 13 residues. Trimming took off 0 bases at V and 4 bases at J, with 7 bases between the two ends. Germline values: CDR1 MNHEY, CDR2 SVGAGI. CDR3 nucleotides: TGTGCCAGCAGTTACTCGACTCTATACGAGCAGTACTTC. Its translation is CASSYSTLYEQYF.

The gene calls are TRBV27 and TRBJ2-7; D not certain. The germline CDR1 and CDR2 sequences are MNHEY and SMNVEV (reference sequence). Trimming left V 8 bases short and J 0 bases short, with 11 bases between. CDR3 length: 13 residues. The CDR3 sequence: CASSVGHSYEQYF. In nucleotides, the CDR3 is TGTGCCAGCTCCGTTGGCCACTCCTACGAGCAGTACTTC.

As regards this clone: The germline gene is not matched at one end of the junction; a read error may be the cause. This chain uses TRBV5-4 with TRBJ1-2; D is possibly TRBD1 (5 bases). The CDR3 is made up of 15 amino acids. Germline-derived CDR1 and CDR2 are SGHNT and YYREEE (reference sequence). The CDR3 sequence: CASSLALTDNYGYTF. CDR3 bases: TGTGCCAGCAGTTTGGCCCTGACAGACAACTATGGCTACACCTTC.

The rearrangement uses TRBV4-2 and TRBJ1-2, with 10 bases lining up with TRBD1. V trimming: 4 bases; J trimming: 8 bases; junction bases outside the gene matches: 16. This CDR3 contains 17 residues. CDR1 is LGHNA and CDR2 is YNFKEQ in the germline V gene. CDR3 protein: CASSPGGQGSSFRGYTF. CDR3 coding DNA: TGTGCCAGCAGCCCTGGGGGACAGGGGTCCTCATTTCGAGGCTACACCTTC.

The chain is built from TRBV5-8 and TRBJ1-1, with 9 nucleotides matching TRBD1. The CDR3 is made up of 14 amino acids. Germline V gene data show CDR1 as SGHTS and CDR2 as YDEGEE. J was trimmed by 7 bases and V by 3 bases; bases with no gene match: 7. Written as DNA, the CDR3 is TGTGCCAGCAGCTCCCTCGGGACAGGGAATGAAGCTTTCTTT. Protein sequence: CASSSLGTGNEAFF.

The V and J genes are TRBV7-8 and TRBJ2-7; 7 bases line up with TRBD2. Trimming cost V 0 bases and J 0 bases; bases outside gene matches: 5. Germline values: CDR1 SGHVS, CDR2 FQNEAQ. CDR3 size: 16 residues. CDR3 nucleotides: TGTGCCAGCAGCTTAGCGCAAGCGGGGAACTCCTACGAGCAGTACTTC. Protein sequence: CASSLAQAGNSYEQYF.